The clone carrying this T cell receptor beta chain showed up just a few times. Its antigen is not identified. Unique molecular identifiers were carried by the TCR beta cDNA libraries. Input populations of roughly 1 to 11 million T cells gave rise to some 500,000 cDNA molecules. Using its own MiXCR run on the PCR reads, TCRdb lists one record per CDR3 protein. The table records fewer than 850,000 distinct CDR3 sequences, roughly 30% of them present only once. Germline loops: CDR1 SGHRS, CDR2 YFSETQ. The CDR3 extends over 13 amino acids. The ends were cut back, 1 base at V and 5 bases at J, with 9 bases in the middle. This record comes from a study of post-analysis software for immune sequencing data. Across the whole study: Disease trajectories encompassed relapsing-remitting, secondary progressive and progressive-relapsing multiple sclerosis.

Study conclusions and caveats: A handful of TRBV segments appeared more often in patients than in controls, and TRBV5-6, TRBV5-1 and TRBV20-1 were among these. Compared against controls, patients with multiple sclerosis displayed significantly lower normalized Chao1 diversity. Samples from one preparation batch, clustered by F measure, grouped strongly together.

The chain links TRBV5-1 to TRBJ2-5; possible D gene TRBD2, 5 bases. The TCR comes from a girl between 10 and 17 years old with multiple sclerosis. Sequenced input: blood. The CDR3 region is CASSLHQRETQYF. The CDR3 DNA sequence: TGCGCCAGCAGCTTGCACCAGCGGGAGACCCAGTACTTC. The full variable domain, with the rest looked up from reference TRBV5-1 and TRBJ2-5, is KAGVTQTPRYLIKTRGQQVTLSCSPISGHRSVSWYQQTPGQGLQFLFEYFSETQRNKGNFPGRFSGRQFSNSRSEMNVSTLELGDSALYLCASSLHQRETQYFGPGTRLLVL.